This T cell receptor beta chain is drawn from a study of CD8 T cells in Susac syndrome. The germline gives CDR1 MGHDK, CDR2 SYGVNS. The V end lost 4 bases, the J end lost 2 bases, and 11 bases lay between the germline ends. This CDR3 is built from 14 residues. The RNA, about 0.45 to 1 ug, was put through reverse transcription using random hexamers. TCRdb re-derived calls from the immunoSEQ multiplex PCR reads in MiXCR, one entry per CDR3 protein. The sample consists of around 200,000 distinct CDR3 sequences, nearly 97% of them appearing once. V gene TRBV25-1 combines with J gene TRBJ2-5; D not resolved. The sequenced material came from CD4+ T cells from PBMCs. This sequence originates from a human donor with multiple sclerosis. The CDR3 sequence: CASSAQHPQETQYF. For the CDR3, the DNA is TGTGCCAGCAGTGCCCAACACCCACAAGAGACCCAGTACTTC.